The sequence of this T cell receptor (beta chain) was determined in a study of tumor and adjacent non-tumor tissue in lung cancer. Broader study findings: Shorter survival was associated with higher TCR diversity in tumors.

A modified ARM-PCR protocol with three rounds of nested PCR amplified TCRbeta. Each CDR3 protein gets one entry after TCRdb re-called the multiplex PCR reads with MiXCR. The table lists more than 85,000 distinct CDR3 sequences, about 61% of them singletons. V dropped 7 bases and J dropped 5; count of bases not matched to a gene: 7. CDR1 MNHEY and CDR2 SVGAGI come from the germline V gene. The CDR3 is made up of 13 amino acids. This clonotype was detected many times. The antigen is unknown. The template was RNA from unsorted bulk tissue. This non-tumor lung sample came from over 3 cm beyond the tumor edge.

The chain couples TRBV6-5 to TRBJ1-1; TRBD1 matches 7 bases. The sample taken for sequencing was distant non-tumor lung tissue. This TCR came from a man aged 55 to 70 with non-small cell lung cancer. Here the CDR3 DNA reads TGTGCCAGCACCCGACAGGGAGGTACTGAAGCTTTCTTT. It specifies CASTRQGGTEAFF.